This passage covers 18 T cell receptor beta chains from one sample sequenced in a study of cytomegalovirus exposure and HLA in healthy donors. Primers for the PCR totalled 60 Vbeta and 13 Jbeta. Profiling relied on immunoSEQ multiplex PCR, and the TCRdb table lists in-frame clones only, not all of them. The sample contains roughly 120,000 clones, around 80% of which appear only once. The specimen was PBMCs. The source of these receptors is a man younger than 40 in good health and CMV-seropositive.

This chain connects TRBV6-1 to TRBJ1-5; D is possibly TRBD1 (5 bases). Germline V gene lookup returns CDR1 MNHNS and CDR2 SASEGT. Trimming left V 2 bases short and J 16 bases short, with 9 bases between. The CDR3 extends over 10 amino acids. CDR3 DNA sequence: TGTGCCAGCAGTGAACACAGGCAACATTTT. Amino acids: CASSEHRQHF.

The rearrangement links TRBV19 to TRBJ1-2, with 8 bases fitting TRBD1. Losses at the gene ends were 6 bases for V and 3 bases for J; bases not matched to a gene: 6. From germline, CDR1 is LNHDA and CDR2 SQIVND (reference sequence). The CDR3 runs to 14 residues. In DNA form, the CDR3 reads TGTGCCAGTAGATTGACAGGGGTCGACTATGGCTACACCTTC. Translated, it gives CASRLTGVDYGYTF.

The chain has TRBV2 and TRBJ2-1; 10 bases are a match to TRBD1. The trim removed 7 bases at V and 15 bases at J, leaving 15 bases unmatched. Germline V gene data show CDR1 as SNHLY and CDR2 as FYNNEI. This CDR3 has 14 residues. The chain's CDR3 is CASTPRVRQGALFF. The CDR3 DNA is TGTGCCAGCACCCCCAGGGTTCGACAGGGGGCCCTGTTCTTC.

This chain joins TRBV5-6 and TRBJ2-7, with a tentative D call TRBD1 (6 bases). V lost 5 bases and J lost 2, with 11 bases in between. Germline V gene lookup returns CDR1 SGHDT and CDR2 YYEEEE. The CDR3 is 13 amino acids. The CDR3 DNA is TGTGCCAGCAGTTCCAGGGGTCCCTACGAGCAGTACGTC. It translates to CASSSRGPYEQYV.

V and J are TRBV6-4 and TRBJ2-2, with 8 bases matching TRBD1. This CDR3 has 15 residues. The V gene end was trimmed by 6 bases and the J gene end by 6 bases; junction bases not matched to a gene: 9. Germline lookup yields CDR1 MRHNA and CDR2 SNTAGT. This CDR3 reads CASSPGQAVAGELFF. The CDR3 nucleotides read TGTGCCAGCAGCCCGGGACAGGCCGTAGCCGGGGAGCTGTTTTTT.

The rearrangement uses TRBV30 and TRBJ1-2; D is unclear. The CDR3 extends over 12 amino acids. CDR1 is GTSNPN, CDR2 SVGIG, per germline (reference sequence). Trimming pared 0 bases from V and 7 bases from J, leaving 9 bases between. CDR3 nucleotides: TGTGCCTGGAGTGTACCCGGAGGTGGCTACACCTTC. Encoded protein: CAWSVPGGGYTF. Drawing the rest from reference TRBV30 and TRBJ1-2, the complete variable domain is SQTIHQWPATLVQPVGSPLSLECTVEGTSNPNLYWYRQAAGRGLQLLFYSVGIGQISSEVPQNLSASRPQDRQFILSSKKLLLSDSGFYLCAWSVPGGGYTFGSGTRLTVV.

The chain uses TRBV5-8 and TRBJ1-2; possibly TRBD1 for D (5 bases). CDR1 and CDR2 from the germline V gene are SGHTS and YDEGEE. CDR3 size: 14 residues. The V end lost 2 bases, the J end lost 8 bases, and 16 bases lay between the germline ends. The CDR3 sequence: CASSFRTTRRGYTF. In DNA form, the CDR3 reads TGTGCCAGCAGCTTCCGGACAACACGTAGGGGCTACACCTTC.

The chain combines TRBV5-1 with TRBJ2-7; 7 bases fit TRBD1. CDR1 and CDR2 (germline): SGHRS, YFSETQ. Trimming at V came to 0 bases and at J to 2 bases, leaving 5 bases not matched to a gene. The CDR3 consists of 15 residues. The CDR3 sequence: CASSLVGTGAYEQYF. CDR3 sequence (DNA): TGCGCCAGCAGCTTGGTCGGTACAGGGGCCTACGAGCAGTACTTC.

In DNA form, the CDR3 reads TGCGCCAGCAGTCAACCGCGGCAACAAAGTCCTGAAGCTTTCTTT. Translated, it gives CASSQPRQQSPEAFF. This rearrangement joins TRBV23-1 to TRBJ1-1; D is unclear. TRBV23-1 is an ORF for which the function is uncertain. The V gene lost 2 bases and the J gene lost 6 bases, with 16 bases spanning the gap. This CDR3 comprises 15 residues.

Details on this clone: The junction shows a germline mismatch at one end, possibly a read error. The rearrangement links TRBV4-1 to TRBJ2-4; 9 bases align to TRBD1. Germline CDR1 and CDR2: MGHRA and YSYEKL. This CDR3 has 14 residues. Here the CDR3 reads CASSPIPGQGAGNF. CDR3 coding DNA: TGCGCCAGCAGCCCGATTCCGGGACAGGGAGCCGGGAACTTC.

The chain carries TRBV5-1 and TRBJ1-2; a weak D match, TRBD1 (6 bases). Germline loops: CDR1 SGHRS, CDR2 YFSETQ. The CDR3 spans 14 residues. V was pared by 1 base and J by 8 bases, with 15 bases between. The DNA of the CDR3 is TGCGCCAGCAGCTTGTGGGGGCGTCTGGAGGGCTACACCTTC. It encodes CASSLWGRLEGYTF.

The count of this clone is one. The chain combines TRBV5-3 with TRBJ2-7, with D perhaps TRBD2 (5 bases). TRBV5-3 is recorded as an ORF, its role being uncertain. Trimming left V 2 bases short and J 6 bases short, with 24 bases between. The CDR3 has 17 residues. Here the CDR3 DNA reads TGTGCCAGAAGCTTTGCTGAGCTTCTACCCCCGGCGGGCGAGCAGTACGTC. Translating gives CARSFAELLPPAGEQYV.

This chain joins TRBV6-5 and TRBJ2-7; a possible D gene is TRBD2 (6 bases). CDR1 is MNHEY, CDR2 SVGAGI, per germline. V was clipped by 4 bases and J by 6 bases, with 16 bases between them. This CDR3 region has 14 residues. This CDR3 is CASSSGVIRGEQYF. CDR3 DNA sequence: TGTGCCAGCAGTTCGGGAGTAATAAGAGGCGAGCAGTACTTC.

V and J are TRBV5-1 and TRBJ2-2; the D gene is possibly TRBD1 (5 bases). This CDR3 has 15 amino acids. Germline CDR1 and CDR2: SGHRS and YFSETQ. With 0 bases removed from V and 7 bases from J, the gap between germline ends came to 13 bases. The CDR3 region has the DNA TGCGCCAGCAGCTTGGACAGGCAGGGTGGCGGGGAGCTGTTTTTT. Its protein product is CASSLDRQGGGELFF.

To note about this clone: An end of the junction does not agree with germline; a read error may underlie this. This sequence joins TRBV6-5 and TRBJ2-2, with unresolved D. The CDR3 length is 14 residues. Germline lookup yields CDR1 MNHEY and CDR2 SVGAGI. The CDR3 DNA reads as TGTGCCATCAGTCCTGACACTCACACCGGGGAGCTGTTTTTT. Its protein is CAISPDTHTGELFF.

This clone has only one observation. The chain recombines TRBV6-5 with TRBJ2-3; possible D gene TRBD1, 6 bases. Germline V gives CDR1 MNHEY, CDR2 SVGAGI. The V end lost 6 bases, the J end lost 0 bases, and 13 bases lay between the germline ends. This CDR3 is 15 amino acids long. This CDR3 reads CASRLGATSTDTQYF. The DNA of the CDR3 is TGTGCCAGCAGATTGGGGGCCACGAGCACAGATACGCAGTATTTT.

There are a few counts of this clone. The chain is built from TRBV29-1 and TRBJ1-5; D may be TRBD1 (5 bases). Per the germline V gene, CDR1 is SQVTM and CDR2 is ANQGSEA. V lost 5 bases, J lost 4 bases, and 15 bases lay in between. The CDR3 contains 14 residues. CDR3 DNA sequence: TGCAGCGTTTCGTTCGGGGGGAATAATCAGCCCCAGCATTTT. Translating gives CSVSFGGNNQPQHF.

The chain links TRBV10-2 to TRBJ2-3; TRBD1 might be the D (5 bases). Trimming cost V 6 bases and J 3 bases, with 7 bases left between them. The length of the CDR3 is 12 residues. The germline V gene has CDR1 WSHSY and CDR2 SAAADI. CDR3 nucleotide sequence: TGCGCCAGCAGCCGACAGACAGATACGCAGTATTTT. This codes for CASSRQTDTQYF.